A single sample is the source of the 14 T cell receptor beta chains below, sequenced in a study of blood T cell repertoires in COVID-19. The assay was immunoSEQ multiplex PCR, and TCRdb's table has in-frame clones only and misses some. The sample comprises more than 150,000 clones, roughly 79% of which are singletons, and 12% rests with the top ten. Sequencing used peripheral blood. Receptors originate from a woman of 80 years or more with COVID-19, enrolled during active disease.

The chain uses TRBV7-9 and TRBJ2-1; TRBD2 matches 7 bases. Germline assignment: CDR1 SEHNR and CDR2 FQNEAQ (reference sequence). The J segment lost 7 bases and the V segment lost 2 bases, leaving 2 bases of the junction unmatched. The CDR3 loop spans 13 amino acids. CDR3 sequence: CASSLMGGNEQFF. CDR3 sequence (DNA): TGTGCCAGCAGCTTAATGGGGGGGAATGAGCAGTTCTTC.

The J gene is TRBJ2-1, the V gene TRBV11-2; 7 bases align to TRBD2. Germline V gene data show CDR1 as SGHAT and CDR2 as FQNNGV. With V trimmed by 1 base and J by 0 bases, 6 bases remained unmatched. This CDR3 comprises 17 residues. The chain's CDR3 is CASSLGRRGSSYNEQFF. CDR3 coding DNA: TGTGCCAGCAGCTTAGGTCGGCGGGGGAGCTCCTACAATGAGCAGTTCTTC.

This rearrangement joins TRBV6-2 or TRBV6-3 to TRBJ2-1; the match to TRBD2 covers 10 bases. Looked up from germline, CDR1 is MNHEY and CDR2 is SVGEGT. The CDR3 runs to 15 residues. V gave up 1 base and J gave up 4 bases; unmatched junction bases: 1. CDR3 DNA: TGTGCCAGCAGTTACTGGACTAGCGGATACAATGAGCAGTTCTTC. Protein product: CASSYWTSGYNEQFF.

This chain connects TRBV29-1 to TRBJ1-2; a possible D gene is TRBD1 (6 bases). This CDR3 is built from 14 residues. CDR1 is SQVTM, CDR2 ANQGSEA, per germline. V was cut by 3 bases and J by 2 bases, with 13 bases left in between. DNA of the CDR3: TGCAGCGTTGACGTCCCGGGGGGCAACTATGGCTACACCTTC. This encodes CSVDVPGGNYGYTF.

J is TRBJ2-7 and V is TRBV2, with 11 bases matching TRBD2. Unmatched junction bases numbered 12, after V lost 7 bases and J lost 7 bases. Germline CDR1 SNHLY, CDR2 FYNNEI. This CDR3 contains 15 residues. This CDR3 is CASKTGTSGPYEQYF. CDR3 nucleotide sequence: TGTGCCAGCAAGACCGGGACTAGCGGACCGTATGAGCAGTACTTC.

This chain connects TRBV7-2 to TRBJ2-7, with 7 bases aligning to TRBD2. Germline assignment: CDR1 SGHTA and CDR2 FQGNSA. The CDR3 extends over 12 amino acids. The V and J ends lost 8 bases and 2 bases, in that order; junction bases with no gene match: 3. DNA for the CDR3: TGTGCCAGCGGCCGGGGGGCCTACGAGCAGTACTTC. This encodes CASGRGAYEQYF.

This CDR3 is CASKRQGIGNTIYF. CDR3 DNA: TGTGCCAGCAAACGACAGGGAATTGGAAACACCATATATTTT. V gene TRBV6-5 combines with J gene TRBJ1-3, with 7 bases matching TRBD1. This CDR3 has 14 residues. V dropped 7 bases and J dropped 3; count of bases not matched to a gene: 6. Looked up from germline, CDR1 is MNHEY and CDR2 is SVGAGI.

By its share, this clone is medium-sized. CDR3 residues: CASSSTGPGNQPQHF. For the CDR3, the DNA is TGTGCCAGCAGCTCGACAGGGCCCGGCAATCAGCCCCAGCATTTT. The V call is TRBV7-9, the J call TRBJ1-5; TRBD1 agrees at 7 bases. In germline, CDR1 is SEHNR, CDR2 FQNEAQ (reference sequence). The CDR3 has 15 amino acids. The V and J ends lost 4 bases and 2 bases, in that order; junction bases with no gene match: 5.

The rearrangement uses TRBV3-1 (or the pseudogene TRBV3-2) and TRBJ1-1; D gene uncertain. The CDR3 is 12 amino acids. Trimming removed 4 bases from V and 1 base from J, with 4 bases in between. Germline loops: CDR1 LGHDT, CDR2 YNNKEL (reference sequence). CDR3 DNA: TGTGCCAGCAGCCTTAGGAACACTGAAGCTTTCTTT. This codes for CASSLRNTEAFF.

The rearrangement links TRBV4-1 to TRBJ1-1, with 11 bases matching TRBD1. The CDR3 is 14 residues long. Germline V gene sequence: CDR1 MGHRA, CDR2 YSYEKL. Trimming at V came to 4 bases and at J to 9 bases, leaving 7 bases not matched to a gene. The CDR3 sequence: CASSRDRGARQAFF. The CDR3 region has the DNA TGCGCCAGCAGCCGGGACAGGGGGGCAAGACAAGCTTTCTTT.

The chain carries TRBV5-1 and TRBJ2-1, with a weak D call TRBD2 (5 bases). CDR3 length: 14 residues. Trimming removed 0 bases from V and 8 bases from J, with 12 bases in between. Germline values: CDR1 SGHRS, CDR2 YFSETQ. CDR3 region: CASSLGGQRDEQFF. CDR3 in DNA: TGCGCCAGCAGCTTGGGAGGGCAAAGGGATGAGCAGTTCTTC. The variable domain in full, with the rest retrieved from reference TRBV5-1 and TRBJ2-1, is KAGVTQTPRYLIKTRGQQVTLSCSPISGHRSVSWYQQTPGQGLQFLFEYFSETQRNKGNFPGRFSGRQFSNSRSEMNVSTLELGDSALYLCASSLGGQRDEQFFGPGTRLTVL.

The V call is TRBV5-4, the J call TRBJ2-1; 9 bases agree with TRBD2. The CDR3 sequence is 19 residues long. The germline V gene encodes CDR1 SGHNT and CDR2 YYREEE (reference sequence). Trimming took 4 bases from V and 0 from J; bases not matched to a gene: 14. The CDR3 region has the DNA TGTGCCAGCAGCCGTGCGGCGGGAGGGAGGGTAGGCTCCTACAATGAGCAGTTCTTC. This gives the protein CASSRAAGGRVGSYNEQFF.

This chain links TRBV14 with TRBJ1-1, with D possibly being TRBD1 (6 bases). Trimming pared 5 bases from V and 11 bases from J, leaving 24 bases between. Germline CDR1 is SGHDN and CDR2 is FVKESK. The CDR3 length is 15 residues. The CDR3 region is CASSSPSGGWRGAFF. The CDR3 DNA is TGTGCCAGCAGCTCGCCTAGCGGGGGATGGAGGGGGGCTTTCTTT.

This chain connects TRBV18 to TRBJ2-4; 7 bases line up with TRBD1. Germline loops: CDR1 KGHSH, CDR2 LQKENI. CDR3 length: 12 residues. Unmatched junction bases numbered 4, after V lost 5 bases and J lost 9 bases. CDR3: CASSTDRVIQYF. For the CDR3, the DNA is TGTGCCAGCTCAACCGACAGGGTCATTCAGTACTTC.